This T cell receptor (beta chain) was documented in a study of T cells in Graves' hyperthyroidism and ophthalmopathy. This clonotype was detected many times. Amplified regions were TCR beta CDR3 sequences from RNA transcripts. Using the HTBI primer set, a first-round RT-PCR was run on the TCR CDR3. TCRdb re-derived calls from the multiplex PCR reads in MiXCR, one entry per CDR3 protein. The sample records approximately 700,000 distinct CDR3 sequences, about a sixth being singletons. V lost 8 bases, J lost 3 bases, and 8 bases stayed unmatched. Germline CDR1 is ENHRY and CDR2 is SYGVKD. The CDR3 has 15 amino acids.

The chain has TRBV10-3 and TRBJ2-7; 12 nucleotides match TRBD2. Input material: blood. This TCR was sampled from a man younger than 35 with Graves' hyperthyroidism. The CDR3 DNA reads TGTGCCATCGGTGCAGGGACTAGCGGGTTCTACGAGCAGTACTTC. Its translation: CAIGAGTSGFYEQYF.